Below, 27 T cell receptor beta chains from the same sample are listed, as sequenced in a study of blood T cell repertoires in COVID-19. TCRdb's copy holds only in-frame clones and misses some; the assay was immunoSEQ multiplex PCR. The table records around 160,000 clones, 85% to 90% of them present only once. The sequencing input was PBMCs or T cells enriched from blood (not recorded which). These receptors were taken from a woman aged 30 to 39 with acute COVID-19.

CDR3 sequence reads: CASSSGQPPNEQFF. In DNA, the CDR3 is TGTGCCAGCAGCTCCGGACAGCCACCCAATGAGCAGTTCTTC. The V gene is TRBV7-2, the J gene TRBJ2-1; D perhaps matches TRBD1 (6 bases). Looked up from germline, CDR1 is SGHTA and CDR2 is FQGNSA. This CDR3 has 14 amino acids. With 4 bases removed from V and 6 bases from J, the gap between germline ends came to 13 bases.

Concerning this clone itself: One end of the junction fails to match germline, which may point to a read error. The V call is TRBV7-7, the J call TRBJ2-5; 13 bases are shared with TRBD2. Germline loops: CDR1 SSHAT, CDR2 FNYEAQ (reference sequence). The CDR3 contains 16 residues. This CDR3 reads CASSLVLAGGPETQYF. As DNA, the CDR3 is TGTGCTAGCAGCTTAGTACTAGCGGGAGGGCCAGAGACCCAGTACTTC.

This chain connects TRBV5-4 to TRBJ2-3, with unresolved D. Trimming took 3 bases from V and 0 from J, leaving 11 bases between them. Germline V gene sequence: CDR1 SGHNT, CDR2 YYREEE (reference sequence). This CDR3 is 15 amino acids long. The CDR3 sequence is CASSSKTESTDTQYF. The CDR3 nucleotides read TGTGCCAGCAGCTCCAAAACAGAAAGCACAGATACGCAGTATTTT.

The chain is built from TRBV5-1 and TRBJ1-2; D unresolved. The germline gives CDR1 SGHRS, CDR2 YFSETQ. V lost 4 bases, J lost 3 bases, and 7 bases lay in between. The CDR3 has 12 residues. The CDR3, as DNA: TGCGCCAGCAGCGGTCAGGACTATGGCTACACCTTC. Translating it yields CASSGQDYGYTF.

This chain's CDR3 is CAWRAWGDSGSGETQYF. In DNA form, the CDR3 reads TGTGCCTGGAGGGCATGGGGGGACAGCGGGAGTGGGGAGACCCAGTACTTC. The rearrangement joins TRBV30 to TRBJ2-5; D might be TRBD2 (8 bases). V dropped 3 bases and J dropped 5 bases, with 25 bases sitting between them. The germline V gene encodes CDR1 GTSNPN and CDR2 SVGIG (reference sequence). This CDR3 contains 17 residues.

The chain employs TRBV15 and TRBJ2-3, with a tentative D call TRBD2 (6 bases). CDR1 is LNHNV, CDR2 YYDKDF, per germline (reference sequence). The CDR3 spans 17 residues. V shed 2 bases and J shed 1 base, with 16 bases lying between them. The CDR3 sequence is CATSRLGVGGGTDTQYF. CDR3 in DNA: TGTGCCACCAGCAGATTAGGTGTCGGGGGAGGCACAGATACGCAGTATTTT. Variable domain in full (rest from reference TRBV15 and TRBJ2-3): DAMVIQNPRYQVTQFGKPVTLSCSQTLNHNVMYWYQQKSSQAPKLLFHYYDKDFNNEADTPDNFQSRRPNTSFCFLDIRSPGLGDTAMYLCATSRLGVGGGTDTQYFGPGTRLTVL.

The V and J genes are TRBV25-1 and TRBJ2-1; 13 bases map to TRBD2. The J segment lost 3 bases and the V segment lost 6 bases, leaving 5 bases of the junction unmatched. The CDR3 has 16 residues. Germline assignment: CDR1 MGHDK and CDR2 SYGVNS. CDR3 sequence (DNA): TGTGCCAGCAGCGCCCGGACTAGCGGGAGCTACAATGAGCAGTTCTTC. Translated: CASSARTSGSYNEQFF. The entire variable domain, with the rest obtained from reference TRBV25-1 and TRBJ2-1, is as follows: EADIYQTPRYLVIGTGKKITLECSQTMGHDKMYWYQQDPGMELHLIHYSYGVNSTEKGDLSSESTVSRIRTEHFPLTLESARPSHTSQYLCASSARTSGSYNEQFFGPGTRLTVL.

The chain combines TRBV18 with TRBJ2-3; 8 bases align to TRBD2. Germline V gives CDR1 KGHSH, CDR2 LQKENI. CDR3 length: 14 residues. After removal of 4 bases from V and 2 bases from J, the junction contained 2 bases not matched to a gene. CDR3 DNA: TGTGCCAGCTCACTAGCGGGGCACACAGATACGCAGTATTTT. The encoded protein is CASSLAGHTDTQYF.

CDR3: CATSDVGLGTDTQYF. CDR3 bases: TGTGCCACCAGTGACGTGGGACTAGGGACAGATACGCAGTATTTT. The chain is built from TRBV24-1 and TRBJ2-3; 8 positions match TRBD2. The trim removed 4 bases at V and 3 bases at J, leaving 5 bases unmatched. This CDR3 region has 15 residues. Germline CDR1 and CDR2: KGHDR and SFDVKD.

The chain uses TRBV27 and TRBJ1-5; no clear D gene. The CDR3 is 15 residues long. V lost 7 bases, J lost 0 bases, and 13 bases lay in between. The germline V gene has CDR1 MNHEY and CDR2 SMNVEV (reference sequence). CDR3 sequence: CASKLLRVSNQPQHF. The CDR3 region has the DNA TGTGCCAGCAAATTGTTACGCGTTAGCAATCAGCCCCAGCATTTT.

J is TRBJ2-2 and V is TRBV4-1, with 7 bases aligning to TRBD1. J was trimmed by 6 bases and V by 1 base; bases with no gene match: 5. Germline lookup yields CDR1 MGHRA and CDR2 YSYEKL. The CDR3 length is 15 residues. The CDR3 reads CASSQGQGYAGELFF. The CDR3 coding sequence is TGCGCCAGCAGCCAAGGACAGGGATATGCCGGGGAGCTGTTTTTT.

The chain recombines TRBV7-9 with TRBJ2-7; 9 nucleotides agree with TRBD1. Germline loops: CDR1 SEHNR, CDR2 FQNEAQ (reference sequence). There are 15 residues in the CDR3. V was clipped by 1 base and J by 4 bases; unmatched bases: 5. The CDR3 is CASSLGTGEIYEQYF. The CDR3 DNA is TGTGCCAGCAGCTTAGGGACAGGGGAAATATACGAGCAGTACTTC.

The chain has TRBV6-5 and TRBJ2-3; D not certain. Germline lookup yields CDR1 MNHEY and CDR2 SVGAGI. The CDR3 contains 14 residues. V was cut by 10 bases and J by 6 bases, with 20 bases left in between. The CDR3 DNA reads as TGTGCCACTCTGTTGATCGGGTTGGGTGATACGCAGTATTTT. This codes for CATLLIGLGDTQYF.

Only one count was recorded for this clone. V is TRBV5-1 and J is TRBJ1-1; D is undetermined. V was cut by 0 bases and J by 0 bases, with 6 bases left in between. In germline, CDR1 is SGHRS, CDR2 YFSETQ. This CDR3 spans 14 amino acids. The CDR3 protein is CASSLDGLNTEAFF. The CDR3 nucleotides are TGCGCCAGCAGCTTGGACGGGTTGAACACTGAAGCTTTCTTT.

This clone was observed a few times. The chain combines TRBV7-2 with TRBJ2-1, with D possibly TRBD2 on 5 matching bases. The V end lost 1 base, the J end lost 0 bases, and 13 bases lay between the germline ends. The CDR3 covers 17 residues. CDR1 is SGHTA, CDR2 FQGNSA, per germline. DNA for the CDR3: TGTGCCAGCAGCTTAGTTTTATTGGGGAGCTCCTACAATGAGCAGTTCTTC. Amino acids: CASSLVLLGSSYNEQFF.

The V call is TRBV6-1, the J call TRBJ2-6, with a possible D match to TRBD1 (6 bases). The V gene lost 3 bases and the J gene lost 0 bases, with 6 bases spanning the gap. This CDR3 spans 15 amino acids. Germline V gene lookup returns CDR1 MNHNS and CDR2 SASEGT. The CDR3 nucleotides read TGTGCCAGCAGTGAGGACAGCTCTGGGGCCAACGTCCTGACTTTC. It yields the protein CASSEDSSGANVLTF.

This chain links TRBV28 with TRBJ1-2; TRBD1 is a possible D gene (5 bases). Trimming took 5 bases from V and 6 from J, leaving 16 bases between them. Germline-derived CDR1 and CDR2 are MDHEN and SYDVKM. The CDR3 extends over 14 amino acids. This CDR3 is CASSTPTDTNGYTF. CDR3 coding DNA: TGTGCCAGCAGTACACCGACAGATACTAATGGCTACACCTTC.

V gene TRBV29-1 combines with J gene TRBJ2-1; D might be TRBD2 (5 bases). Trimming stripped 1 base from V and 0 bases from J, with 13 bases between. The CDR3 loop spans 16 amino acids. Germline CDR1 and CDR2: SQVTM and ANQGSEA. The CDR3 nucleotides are TGCAGCGTTGAAGGGTCTAGCAGGAGCTCCTACAATGAGCAGTTCTTC. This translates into CSVEGSSRSSYNEQFF.

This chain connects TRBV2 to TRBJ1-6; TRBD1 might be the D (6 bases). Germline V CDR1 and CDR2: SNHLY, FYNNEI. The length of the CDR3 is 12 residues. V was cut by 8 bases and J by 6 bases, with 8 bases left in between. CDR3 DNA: TGTGCCAGCGTACAGGGTAATTCACCCCTCCACTTT. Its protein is CASVQGNSPLHF.

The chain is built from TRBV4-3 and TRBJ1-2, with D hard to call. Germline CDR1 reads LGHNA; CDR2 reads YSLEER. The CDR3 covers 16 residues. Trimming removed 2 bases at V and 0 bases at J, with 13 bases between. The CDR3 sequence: CASSQSPLSANYGYTF. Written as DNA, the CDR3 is TGCGCCAGCAGCCAATCCCCGTTGAGCGCTAACTATGGCTACACCTTC.

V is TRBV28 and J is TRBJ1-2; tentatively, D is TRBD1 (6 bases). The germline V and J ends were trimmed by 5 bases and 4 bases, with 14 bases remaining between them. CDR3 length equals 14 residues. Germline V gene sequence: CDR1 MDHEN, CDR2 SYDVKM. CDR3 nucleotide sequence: TGTGCCAGCAGTCCCCCGGGACACGGCTATGGCTACACCTTC. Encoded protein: CASSPPGHGYGYTF.

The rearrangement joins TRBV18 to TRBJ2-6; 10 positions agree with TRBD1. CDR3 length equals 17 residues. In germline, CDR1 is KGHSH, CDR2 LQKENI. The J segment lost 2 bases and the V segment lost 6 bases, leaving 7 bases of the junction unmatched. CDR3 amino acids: CASSTGTGEPGANVLTF. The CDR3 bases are TGTGCCAGCTCGACCGGGACAGGGGAGCCTGGGGCCAACGTCCTGACTTTC.

The CDR3 is CASSLRGVRSTEAFF. CDR3 coding DNA: TGTGCCAGCAGCTTAAGGGGCGTACGGTCCACTGAAGCTTTCTTT. This chain joins TRBV7-2 and TRBJ1-1; tentative D call: TRBD1 (5 bases). Germline V gene data show CDR1 as SGHTA and CDR2 as FQGNSA. The CDR3 consists of 15 residues. V was pared by 2 bases and J by 4 bases, with 14 bases between.

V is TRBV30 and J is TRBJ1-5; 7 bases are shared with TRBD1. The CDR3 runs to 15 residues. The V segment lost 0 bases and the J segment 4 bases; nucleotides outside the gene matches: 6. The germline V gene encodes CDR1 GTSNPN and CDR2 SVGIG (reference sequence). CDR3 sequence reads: CAWSVRDRSNQPQHF. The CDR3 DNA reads TGTGCCTGGAGTGTAAGGGACAGAAGTAATCAGCCCCAGCATTTT.

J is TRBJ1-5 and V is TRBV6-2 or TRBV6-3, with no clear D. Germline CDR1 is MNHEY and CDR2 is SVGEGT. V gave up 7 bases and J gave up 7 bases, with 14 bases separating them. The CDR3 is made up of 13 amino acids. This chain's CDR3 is CASTPLGSQPQHF. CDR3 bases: TGTGCCAGCACCCCACTAGGGAGCCAGCCCCAGCATTTT.

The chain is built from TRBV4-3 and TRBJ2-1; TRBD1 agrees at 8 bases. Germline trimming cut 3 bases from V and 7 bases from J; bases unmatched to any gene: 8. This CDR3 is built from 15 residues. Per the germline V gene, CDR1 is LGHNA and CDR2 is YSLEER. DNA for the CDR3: TGCGCCAGCAGCCATAACCGGGACAGGCTAAATGAGCAGTTCTTC. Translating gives CASSHNRDRLNEQFF.

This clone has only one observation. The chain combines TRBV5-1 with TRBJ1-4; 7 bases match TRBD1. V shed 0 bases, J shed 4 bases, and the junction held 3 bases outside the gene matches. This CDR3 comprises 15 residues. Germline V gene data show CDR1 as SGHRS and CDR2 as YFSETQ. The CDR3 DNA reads TGCGCCAGCAGCTTGGGGGACAGAGATAATGAAAAACTGTTTTTT. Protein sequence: CASSLGDRDNEKLFF.